These 13 T cell receptor beta chains came from one sample sequenced in a study of T cells after yellow fever vaccination (dated by TCRdb to between 2018 and 2020). The sample's treatment or condition label, in plain terms: live attenuated yellow fever vaccine strain. The library was generated by 5' RACE. The instrument was an Illumina HiSeq 2500. TCRdb reprocessing: public reads trimmed at Q25 with fastp, clones called with MiXCR, in-frame beta chains kept. Merged by CDR3 protein, the rows form single entries marked with the most common genes and DNA. The sample yields about 25,000 distinct CDR3 sequences; 3% to 4% were counted once. Together, the top ten hold 0.75% to 1% of the sample. Sequencing was performed on PBMCs, either bulk or a sorted T-cell subset (CD4+, CD8+, memory, or dextramer-sorted; not recorded which), taken roughly 47 days after the first yellow fever vaccination. These receptors were taken from a man aged 18 to 30 who received the YFV17D yellow fever vaccine.

This clonotype was observed many times. V and J are TRBV5-1 and TRBJ1-1; the match to TRBD1 covers 7 bases. Germline CDR1 SGHRS, CDR2 YFSETQ. Unmatched junction bases numbered 4, after V lost 0 bases and J lost 2 bases. The CDR3 is made up of 15 amino acids. CDR3 loop: CASSLGGTVNTEAFF. In nucleotides, the CDR3 is TGCGCCAGCAGCTTGGGGGGGACAGTCAACACTGAAGCTTTCTTT.

This clonotype was observed many times. The chain joins TRBV20-1 to TRBJ1-5, with 9 bases that match TRBD1. The V and J ends lost 7 bases and 3 bases, in that order; junction bases with no gene match: 13. The CDR3 is 16 residues long. CDR1 is DFQATT and CDR2 is SNEGSKA in the germline V gene (reference sequence). The CDR3 DNA reads as TGCAGTGTGGGTCCCGCGGGACAGGGTATCAATCAGCCCCAGCATTTT. Its translation: CSVGPAGQGINQPQHF.

There are many counts of this clonotype. V is TRBV27 and J is TRBJ2-7, with no clear D. Trimming removed 5 bases at V and 3 bases at J, with 5 bases between. Germline CDR1 reads MNHEY; CDR2 reads SMNVEV (reference sequence). CDR3 length equals 11 residues. The CDR3 region is CASSLNYEQYV. The CDR3 region has the DNA TGTGCCAGCAGTCTCAACTACGAGCAGTACGTC.

This clonotype was recorded many times. The V call is TRBV12-3 or TRBV12-4, the J call TRBJ2-3; 10 bases match TRBD2. This CDR3 comprises 15 residues. V lost 2 bases and J lost 6; bases outside the gene matches: 5. This CDR3 reads CASSLIAGGGDTQYF. DNA of the CDR3: TGTGCCAGCAGTTTAATAGCGGGGGGCGGGGATACGCAGTATTTT.

This clonotype was found many times. This sequence joins TRBV18 and TRBJ1-3; possibly TRBD1 for D (6 bases). In germline, CDR1 is KGHSH, CDR2 LQKENI. The CDR3 runs 15 residues. The V end was cut by 3 bases, the J end by 0 bases, with 9 bases between. CDR3 protein: CASSPEQGSGNTIYF. CDR3 nucleotides: TGTGCCAGCTCACCTGAACAGGGCTCTGGAAACACCATATATTTT.

This clonotype was detected ten times or more. The chain combines TRBV4-1 with TRBJ2-5, with D perhaps given as TRBD1 or TRBD2 (7 bases each). This CDR3 spans 14 amino acids. Germline CDR1 reads MGHRA; CDR2 reads YSYEKL. V was cut by 4 bases and J by 3 bases, with 12 bases left in between. In DNA, the CDR3 is TGCGCCAGCAGCCCAGGGGGAGGGAAAGAGACCCAGTACTTC. Protein sequence: CASSPGGGKETQYF.

This clonotype was seen at least ten times. Here the CDR3 reads CSATLGETQYF. The CDR3 DNA is TGCAGTGCCACACTAGGGGAGACCCAGTACTTC. The chain is built from TRBV20-1 and TRBJ2-5, with D maybe TRBD2 (5 bases). CDR1 DFQATT and CDR2 SNEGSKA come from the germline V gene (reference sequence). The CDR3 spans 11 residues. V lost 6 bases to trimming and J lost 5 bases, with 10 bases between them.

This clonotype was observed at least ten times. The V call is TRBV5-1, the J call TRBJ1-1; 8 bases map to TRBD1. CDR3 length: 15 amino acids. Trimming removed 0 bases from V and 2 bases from J; junction bases left unmatched: 3. In germline, CDR1 is SGHRS, CDR2 YFSETQ. As DNA, the CDR3 is TGCGCCAGCAGCTTGGGACAGGGGACTAACACTGAAGCTTTCTTT. Its protein is CASSLGQGTNTEAFF.

Many counts were recorded for this clonotype. This chain connects TRBV4-3 to TRBJ1-1, with no clear D. Trimming shortened V by 1 base and J by 2 bases, and 11 bases separated the two germline ends. The CDR3 is made up of 15 amino acids. Per the germline V gene, CDR1 is LGHNA and CDR2 is YSLEER. CDR3 protein: CASSQVNTANTEAFF. The CDR3 DNA follows: TGCGCCAGCAGCCAAGTGAATACCGCTAACACTGAAGCTTTCTTT.

This clonotype was observed many times. This chain links TRBV29-1 with TRBJ2-7, with 7 positions matching TRBD1. The V gene's germline CDR1 is SQVTM and CDR2 ANQGSEA. V lost 5 bases to trimming and J lost 6 bases; unmatched junction nucleotides: 10. The CDR3 contains 13 residues. As DNA, the CDR3 is TGCAGCGTTATACAGGTAGGGGACAGCGAGCAGTACTTC. Encoded protein: CSVIQVGDSEQYF.

This clonotype was detected ten times or more. This rearrangement joins TRBV7-9 to TRBJ2-7; TRBD2 aligns across 13 bases. Looked up from germline, CDR1 is SEHNR and CDR2 is FQNEAQ (reference sequence). CDR3 length equals 15 residues. The V and J ends lost 5 bases and 3 bases, in that order; junction bases with no gene match: 4. CDR3 amino acids: CASSQGLAGIYEQYF. CDR3 in DNA: TGTGCCAGCAGCCAGGGACTAGCGGGGATCTACGAGCAGTACTTC.

This clonotype was observed many times. V gene TRBV20-1 combines with J gene TRBJ2-3; a weak D match, TRBD2 (7 bases). In germline, CDR1 is DFQATT, CDR2 SNEGSKA (reference sequence). CDR3 length equals 15 residues. With 0 bases removed from V and 6 bases from J, the gap between germline ends came to 16 bases. The CDR3 spells CSARDLRGGGDTQYF. The CDR3 DNA sequence: TGCAGTGCTAGAGATCTGAGGGGGGGAGGGGATACGCAGTATTTT.

Many counts were recorded for this clonotype. This chain links TRBV7-2 with TRBJ2-3, with D hard to call. The CDR3 extends over 13 amino acids. Trimming cost V 5 bases and J 2 bases, with 8 bases left between them. Germline CDR1 SGHTA, CDR2 FQGNSA. The CDR3 DNA follows: TGTGCCAGCAGCCGTCTCATCACAGATACGCAGTATTTT. This gives the protein CASSRLITDTQYF.